This TCR beta chain was sequenced for a study of blood T cell repertoires in COVID-19. Study summary: Some COVID-19 samples were acute and others convalescent; all came from the United States, Italy and Spain. PBMCs, B-cell-depleted T cells, or T cells were the source of the cDNA or gDNA that made up the material.

In the study's own analysis: By means of reference gene primer amplification, nucleated cell counts were estimated. The repertoire was sequenced with immunoSEQ multiplex PCR; TCRdb's copy has only in-frame clones and lacks some. V, J and clone size were drawn from that table, and D and trimming were deduced from the DNA. The sample lists fewer than 65,000 clones; 75% to 90% were seen once. After removal of 5 bases from V and 8 bases from J, the junction contained 6 bases not matched to a gene. Germline V gene lookup returns CDR1 SGHAT and CDR2 FQNNGV. The CDR3 totals 14 residues. V and J are TRBV11-2 and TRBJ1-1, with 12 bases lining up with TRBD1. Material: peripheral blood. The receptor was isolated from a woman aged 60-70 years with COVID-19, enrolled during active disease. The CDR3 here is CASSAGQGAMEAFF. CDR3 sequence (DNA): TGTGCCAGCAGCGCGGGACAGGGGGCGATGGAAGCTTTCTTT. Variable domain in full (rest from reference TRBV11-2 and TRBJ1-1): EAGVAQSPRYKIIEKRQSVAFWCNPISGHATLYWYQQILGQGPKLLIQFQNNGVVDDSQLPKDRFSAERLKGVDSTLKIQPAKLEDSAVYLCASSAGQGAMEAFFGQGTRLTVV.